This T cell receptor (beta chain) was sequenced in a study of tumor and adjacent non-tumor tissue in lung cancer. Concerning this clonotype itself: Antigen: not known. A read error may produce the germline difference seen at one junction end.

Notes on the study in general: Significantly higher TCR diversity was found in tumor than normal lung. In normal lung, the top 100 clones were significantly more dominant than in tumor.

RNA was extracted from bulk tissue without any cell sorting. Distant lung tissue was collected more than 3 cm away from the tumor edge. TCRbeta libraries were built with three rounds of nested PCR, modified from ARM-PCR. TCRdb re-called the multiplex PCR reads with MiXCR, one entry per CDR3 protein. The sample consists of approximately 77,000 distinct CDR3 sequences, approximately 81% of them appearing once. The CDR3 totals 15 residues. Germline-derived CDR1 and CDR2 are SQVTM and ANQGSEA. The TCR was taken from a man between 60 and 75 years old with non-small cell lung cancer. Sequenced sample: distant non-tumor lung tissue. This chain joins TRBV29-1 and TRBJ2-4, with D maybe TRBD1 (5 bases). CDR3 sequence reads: CSVLRQTLAINIRYF. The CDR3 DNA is TGCAGCGTTCTTCGACAGACCTTAGCCATAAACATTCGGTACTTC.